This T cell receptor (beta chain) stems from a study of T cell repertoires in cytomegalovirus infection. MiXCR was run by TCRdb on the reads, yielding one entry per CDR3 protein. The sample has around 530,000 distinct CDR3 sequences, around 27% seen once. The V gene's germline CDR1 is LGHNA and CDR2 YNFKEQ. Between the trimmed V and J ends, which lost 1 base and 6 bases, there was a span of 9 bases. This CDR3 contains 13 residues. Sequencing used PBMCs. V and J are TRBV4-2 and TRBJ1-2, with D hard to call. This TCR derives from a human donor in good health (CMV status not recorded). Some clones in this sample may be carry-over from other donors' samples. CDR3 protein: CASSQVPRDGYTF. The DNA for the CDR3 is TGTGCCAGCAGCCAAGTCCCTCGGGATGGCTACACCTTC.